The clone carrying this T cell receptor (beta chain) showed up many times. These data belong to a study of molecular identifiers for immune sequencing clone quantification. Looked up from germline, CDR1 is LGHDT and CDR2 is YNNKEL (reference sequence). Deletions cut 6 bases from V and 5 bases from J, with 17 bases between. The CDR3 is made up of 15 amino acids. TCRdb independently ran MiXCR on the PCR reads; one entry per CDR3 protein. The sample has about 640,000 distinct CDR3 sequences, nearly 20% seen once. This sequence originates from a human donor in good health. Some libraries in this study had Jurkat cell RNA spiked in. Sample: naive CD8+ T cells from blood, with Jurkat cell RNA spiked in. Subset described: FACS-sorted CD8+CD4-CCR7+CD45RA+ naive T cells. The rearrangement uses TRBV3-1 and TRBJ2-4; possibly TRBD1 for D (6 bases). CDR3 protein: CASRATGRGENIQYF. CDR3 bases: TGTGCCAGCAGGGCCACAGGGAGAGGGGAAAACATTCAGTACTTC.